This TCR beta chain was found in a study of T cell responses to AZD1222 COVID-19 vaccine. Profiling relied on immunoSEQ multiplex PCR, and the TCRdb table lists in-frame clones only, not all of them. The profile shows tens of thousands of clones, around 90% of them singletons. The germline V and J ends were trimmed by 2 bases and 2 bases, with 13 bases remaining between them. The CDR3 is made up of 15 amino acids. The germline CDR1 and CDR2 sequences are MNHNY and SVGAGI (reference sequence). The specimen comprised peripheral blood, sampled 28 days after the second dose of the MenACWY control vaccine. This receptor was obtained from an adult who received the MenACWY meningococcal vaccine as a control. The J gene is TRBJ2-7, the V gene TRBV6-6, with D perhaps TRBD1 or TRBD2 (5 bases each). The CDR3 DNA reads TGTGCCAGCAGTTACCACGGGGCGCCGACCTACGAGCAGTACTTC. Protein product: CASSYHGAPTYEQYF.